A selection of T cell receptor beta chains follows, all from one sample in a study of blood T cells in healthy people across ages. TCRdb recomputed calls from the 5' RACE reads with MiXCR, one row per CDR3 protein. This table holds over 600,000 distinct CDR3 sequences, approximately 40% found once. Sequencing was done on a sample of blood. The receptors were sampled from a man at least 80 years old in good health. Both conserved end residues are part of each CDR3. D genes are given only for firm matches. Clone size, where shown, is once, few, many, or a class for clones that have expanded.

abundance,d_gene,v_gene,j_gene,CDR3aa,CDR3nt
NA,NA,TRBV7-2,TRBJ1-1,CASSRYNTEAFF,TGTGCCAGCAGCCGATATAACACTGAAGCTTTCTTT
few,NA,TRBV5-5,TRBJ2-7,CASSWPPSPVIYEQYF,TGTGCCAGCAGTTGGCCCCCATCGCCAGTTATCTACGAGCAGTACTTC
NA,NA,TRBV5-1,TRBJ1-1,CASRRPMGTEAFF,TGCGCCAGTCGTAGGCCAATGGGGACTGAAGCTTTCTTT
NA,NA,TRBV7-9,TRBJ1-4,CASSLASINNEKLFF,TGTGCCAGCAGCTTAGCGAGTATAAATAATGAAAAACTGTTTTTT
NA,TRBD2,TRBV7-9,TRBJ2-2,CASSSTSGLAGYQTTGELFF,TGTGCCAGCAGCTCGACCAGCGGACTAGCGGGGTACCAAACCACCGGGGAGCTGTTTTTT
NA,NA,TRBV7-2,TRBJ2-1,CASSLGYGGNKYNEQFF,TGTGCCAGCAGCTTGGGCTATGGCGGGAACAAATACAATGAGCAGTTCTTC
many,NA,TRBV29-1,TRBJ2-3,CSVVPRAAWDTQYF,TGCAGCGTTGTCCCGCGGGCAGCCTGGGATACGCAGTATTTT
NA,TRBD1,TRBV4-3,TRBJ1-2,CASSQEGTGLGYTF,TGCGCCAGCAGCCAAGAGGGGACAGGGCTCGGCTACACCTTC
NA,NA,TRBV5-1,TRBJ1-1,CASSLVTQTETEAFF,TGCGCCAGCAGCTTGGTTACACAGACGGAGACTGAAGCTTTCTTT
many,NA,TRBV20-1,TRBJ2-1,CSATGNSYNEQFF,TGCAGTGCTACCGGGAACTCCTACAATGAGCAGTTCTTC
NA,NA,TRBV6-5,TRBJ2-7,CASSARDLSTRGAYF,TGTGCCAGCAGTGCCCGGGACTTATCGACCAGGGGGGCGTACTTC
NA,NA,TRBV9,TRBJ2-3,CASSASDTQYF,TGTGCCAGCAGCGCCTCAGATACGCAGTATTTT
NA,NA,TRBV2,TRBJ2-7,CAGLGTSSYEQYF,TGTGCCGGGCTGGGAACTTCCTCGTATGAGCAGTACTTC
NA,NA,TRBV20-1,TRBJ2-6,CSARDGNRASSGANVLTF,TGCAGTGCTAGAGATGGAAACAGGGCCAGCTCTGGGGCCAACGTCCTGACTTTC
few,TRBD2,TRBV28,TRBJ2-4,CASTTGGAKNIQYF,TGTGCCAGCACCACGGGGGGGGCCAAAAACATTCAGTACTTC
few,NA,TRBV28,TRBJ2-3,CASSLESAGADTQYF,TGTGCCAGCAGTTTAGAGTCCGCGGGCGCAGATACGCAGTATTTT
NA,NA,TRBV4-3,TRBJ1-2,CASSQGWAENYGYTF,TGCGCCAGCAGCCAAGGTTGGGCCGAAAACTATGGCTACACCTTC
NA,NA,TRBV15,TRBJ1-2,CATSRGGEGNNYGYTF,TGTGCCACCAGCAGAGGAGGAGAGGGGAACAACTATGGCTACACCTTC
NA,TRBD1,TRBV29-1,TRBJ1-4,CSVEDGGSGQGRKLFF,TGCAGCGTTGAAGATGGGGGTTCAGGACAGGGACGAAAACTGTTTTTT
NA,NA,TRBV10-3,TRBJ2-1,CAISFTDGSYEQFF,TGTGCCATCAGTTTTACGGACGGATCTTATGAGCAGTTCTTC
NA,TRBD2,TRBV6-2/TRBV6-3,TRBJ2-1,CASSDSHGRSSYNEGFF,TGTGCCAGCAGTGACTCTCACGGGAGGAGCTCCTACAATGAGGGGTTCTTC
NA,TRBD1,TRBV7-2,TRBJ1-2,CASSLTGGADYGYTF,TGTGCCAGCAGCTTAACAGGGGGCGCGGACTATGGCTACACCTTC
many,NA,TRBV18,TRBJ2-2,CASSPPSSAINTGELFF,TGTGCCAGCTCACCACCCTCTAGCGCCATTAACACCGGGGAGCTGTTTTTT
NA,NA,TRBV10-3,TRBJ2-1,CAIRSGVSYNEQFF,TGTGCCATCAGGTCAGGGGTTTCCTACAATGAGCAGTTCTTC
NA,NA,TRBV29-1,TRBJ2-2,CGVEAGGANTGELFF,TGCGGCGTTGAAGCTGGGGGCGCGAACACCGGGGAGCTGTTTTTT
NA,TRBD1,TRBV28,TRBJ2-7,CASLRGTPYEQYF,TGTGCCAGCCTCAGGGGGACCCCCTACGAGCAGTACTTC
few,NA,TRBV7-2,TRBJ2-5,CASSLGVYGTQYF,TGTGCCAGCAGCTTAGGTGTGTACGGGACCCAGTACTTC
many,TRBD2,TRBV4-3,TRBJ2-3,CASSQDPAGGKADTQYF,TGCGCCAGCAGCCAAGATCCAGCGGGGGGAAAAGCAGATACGCAGTATTTT
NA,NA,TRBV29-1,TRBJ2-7,CSVEEEGRDEQYF,TGCAGCGTTGAAGAGGAGGGGAGAGACGAGCAGTACTTC
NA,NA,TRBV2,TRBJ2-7,CASKDRSSYERYF,TGTGCCAGCAAAGACAGGAGCTCCTACGAGCGGTACTTC
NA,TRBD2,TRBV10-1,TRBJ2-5,CASSEYGTSERNEQYF,TGCGCCAGCAGTGAGTATGGGACTAGCGAAAGGAATGAGCAGTACTTC
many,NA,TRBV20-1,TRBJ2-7,CSARDKAVEEQYF,TGCAGTGCTAGAGATAAGGCAGTGGAAGAGCAGTACTTC
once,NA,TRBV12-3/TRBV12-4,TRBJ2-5,CASSPVGAGKETQYF,TGTGCCAGCAGTCCCGTGGGGGCGGGGAAAGAGACCCAGTACTTC
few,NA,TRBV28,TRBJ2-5,CASSPSMRLAKLNQETQYF,TGTGCCAGCAGTCCCTCCATGAGGCTAGCCAAATTAAACCAAGAGACCCAGTACTTC
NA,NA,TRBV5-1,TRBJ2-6,CASSLSQRGSGANVLTF,TGCGCCAGCAGCTTGTCCCAGAGGGGATCCGGGGCCAACGTCCTGACTTTC
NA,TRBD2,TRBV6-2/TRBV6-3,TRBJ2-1,CASTPRASGRHEQFF,TGTGCCAGCACCCCCCGGGCTAGCGGGAGGCATGAGCAGTTCTTC
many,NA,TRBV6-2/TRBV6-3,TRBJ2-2,CASTKGGAPRTGELFF,TGTGCCAGCACCAAGGGGGGGGCCCCGAGGACCGGGGAGCTGTTTTTT
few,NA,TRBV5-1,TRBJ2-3,CASSRARTDTQYF,TGCGCCAGCAGCCGCGCGAGGACAGATACGCAGTATTTT
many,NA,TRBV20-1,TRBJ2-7,CSADRDTGSYEQYF,TGCAGTGCTGACCGGGACACCGGCTCCTACGAGCAGTACTTC
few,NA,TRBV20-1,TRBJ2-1,CSARWTRGANEQFF,TGCAGTGCTAGATGGACTAGGGGGGCCAATGAGCAGTTCTTC
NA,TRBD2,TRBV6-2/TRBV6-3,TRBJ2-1,CASSLLGLAGNEQFF,TGTGCCAGCAGTCTCCTCGGACTAGCGGGGAATGAGCAGTTCTTC
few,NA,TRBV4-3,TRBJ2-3,CASSQDRGTKDTQYF,TGCGCCAGCAGCCAAGACCGAGGGACCAAGGATACGCAGTATTTT
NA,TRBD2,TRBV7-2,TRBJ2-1,CASISAGLASNEQFF,TGTGCCAGCATCTCCGCGGGACTAGCTTCCAATGAGCAGTTCTTC
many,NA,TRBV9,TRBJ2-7,CASSVAAGGLVEQYF,TGTGCCAGCAGCGTCGCGGCTGGGGGTTTGGTCGAGCAGTACTTC
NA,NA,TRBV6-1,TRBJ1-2,CASSSGGEDYGYTF,TGTGCCAGCAGTTCGGGCGGCGAGGACTATGGCTACACCTTC
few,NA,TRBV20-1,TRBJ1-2,CSAPDRANYGYTF,TGCAGTGCTCCCGACAGAGCTAACTATGGCTACACCTTC
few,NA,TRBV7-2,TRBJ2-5,CASKGAAGETQYF,TGTGCCAGCAAGGGGGCAGCGGGGGAGACCCAGTACTTC
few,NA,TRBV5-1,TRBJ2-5,CASSVETFFETQYF,TGCGCCAGCAGCGTGGAGACATTTTTTGAGACCCAGTACTTC
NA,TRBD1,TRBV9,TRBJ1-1,CASSIGQEGTEAFF,TGTGCCAGCAGCATCGGACAGGAGGGCACTGAAGCTTTCTTT
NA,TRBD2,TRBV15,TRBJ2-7,CATSRDLASGSYEQYF,TGTGCCACCAGCAGAGATCTGGCTAGCGGTTCCTACGAGCAGTACTTC
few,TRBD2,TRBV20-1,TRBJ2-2,CSARDRGGPGTGELFF,TGCAGTGCTAGAGACCGCGGGGGACCGGGCACCGGGGAGCTGTTTTTT
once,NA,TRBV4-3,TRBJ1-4,CASSRAGVTNEKLFF,TGCGCCAGCAGCCGAGCAGGGGTTACTAATGAAAAACTGTTTTTT
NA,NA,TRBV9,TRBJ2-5,CASSVAGGGGWSQETQYF,TGTGCCAGCAGCGTAGCCGGGGGTGGGGGTTGGTCCCAAGAGACCCAGTACTTC
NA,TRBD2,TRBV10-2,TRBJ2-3,CASRVTSGEATDTQYF,TGCGCCAGCAGAGTGACTAGCGGGGAGGCGACAGATACGCAGTATTTT
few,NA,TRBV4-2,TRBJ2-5,CASSQENTGTETQYF,TGTGCCAGCAGCCAAGAAAACACAGGTACAGAGACCCAGTACTTC
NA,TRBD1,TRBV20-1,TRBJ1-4,CSARTGGSATNEKLFF,TGCAGTGCCAGAACAGGGGGCAGCGCAACTAATGAAAAACTGTTTTTT
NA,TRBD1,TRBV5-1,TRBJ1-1,CASSYRQGAMNTEAFF,TGCGCCAGCAGCTACAGACAGGGGGCTATGAACACTGAAGCTTTCTTT
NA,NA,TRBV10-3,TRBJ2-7,CAISDRVTSYEQYF,TGTGCCATCAGTGATCGGGTTACTTCCTACGAGCAGTACTTC